This is a list of T cell receptor beta chains from one sample in a study of siplizumab effects on memory and regulatory T cells. The data were produced by immunoSEQ multiplex PCR, yet TCRdb's version contains in-frame clones alone and is incomplete. Here the sample spans around 100,000 clones, around 90% being singletons. Sequenced sample: non-Treg CD4+ T cells sorted from blood. The receptor set was obtained from a human donor in good health. CDR3s include the opening cysteine and the closing phenylalanine or tryptophan. Each record gives: V gene, D gene, clone size, J gene, CDR3 DNA, CDR3 protein. The D gene is left open where the match is weak. Not every row has a clone size; where given, it reads once, few, many or a size class.

V gene: TRBV7-2; D gene: NA; clone size: NA; J gene: TRBJ2-4; CDR3 DNA: TGTGCCAGCAGCTTTGGGGGTCGTAACATTCAGTACTTC; CDR3 protein: CASSFGGRNIQYF
V gene: TRBV6-1; D gene: NA; clone size: NA; J gene: TRBJ1-1; CDR3 DNA: TGTGCCAGCAGTGAAAGCAGGACTGAAGCTTTCTTT; CDR3 protein: CASSESRTEAFF
V gene: TRBV10-3; D gene: TRBD1; clone size: NA; J gene: TRBJ2-7; CDR3 DNA: TGTGCCATCAGTGACGGTAGGGGACAGGGGACAGACGAGCAGTACTTC; CDR3 protein: CAISDGRGQGTDEQYF
V gene: TRBV30; D gene: NA; clone size: NA; J gene: TRBJ1-1; CDR3 DNA: TGTGCCTGGAGAGGGCGGATGGGCATGAACACTGAAGCTTTCTTT; CDR3 protein: CAWRGRMGMNTEAFF
V gene: TRBV2; D gene: NA; clone size: NA; J gene: TRBJ1-4; CDR3 DNA: TGTGCCAGCAGTGACCAAACAGGGAGCACTAATGAAAAACTGTTTTTT; CDR3 protein: CASSDQTGSTNEKLFF
V gene: TRBV7-2; D gene: NA; clone size: once; J gene: TRBJ2-5; CDR3 DNA: TGTGCCAGCAGCTTACACGCCCTAGAAGAGTCGTTTCGAAAAAAGACCCAGTACTTC; CDR3 protein: CASSLHALEESFRKKTQYF
V gene: TRBV5-4; D gene: TRBD2; clone size: NA; J gene: TRBJ2-7; CDR3 DNA: TGTGCCAGCAGCTTGGAGACTAGCGGGATTTACGAGCAGTACTTC; CDR3 protein: CASSLETSGIYEQYF
V gene: TRBV10-3; D gene: NA; clone size: NA; J gene: TRBJ2-2; CDR3 DNA: TGTGCCATCAGTGGGGCTGAACGCACCGGGGAGCTGTTTTTT; CDR3 protein: CAISGAERTGELFF
V gene: TRBV28; D gene: TRBD1; clone size: once; J gene: TRBJ1-2; CDR3 DNA: TGTGCCAGCGGGACAGGGAGAGACTATGGCTACACCTTC; CDR3 protein: CASGTGRDYGYTF
V gene: TRBV6-1; D gene: NA; clone size: few; J gene: TRBJ1-2; CDR3 DNA: TGTGCCAGCAGTGAAAGAGCGGGGATTGGCTACACCTTC; CDR3 protein: CASSERAGIGYTF
V gene: TRBV30; D gene: NA; clone size: once; J gene: TRBJ1-3; CDR3 DNA: TGTGCCTGGAGTGTACTCCGTGTCGGAAACTCTGGAAACACCATATATTTT; CDR3 protein: CAWSVLRVGNSGNTIYF
V gene: TRBV7-3; D gene: TRBD1; clone size: NA; J gene: TRBJ1-2; CDR3 DNA: TGTGCCAGCAGCACCTCTGACAGGGGGGATGGCTACACCTTC; CDR3 protein: CASSTSDRGDGYTF
V gene: TRBV25-1; D gene: NA; clone size: once; J gene: TRBJ1-5; CDR3 DNA: TGTGCCAGCAGTGAAAAGGCACAGGACCATCAGCCCCAGCATTTT; CDR3 protein: CASSEKAQDHQPQHF
V gene: TRBV15; D gene: NA; clone size: NA; J gene: TRBJ2-2; CDR3 DNA: TGTGCCACCAGCAGACAGGGGAACACCGGGGAGCTGTTTTTT; CDR3 protein: CATSRQGNTGELFF
V gene: TRBV6-1; D gene: TRBD2; clone size: NA; J gene: TRBJ2-3; CDR3 DNA: TGTGCCAGCACAGTGGCTAGCGGGAGGGTAGATACGCAGTATTTT; CDR3 protein: CASTVASGRVDTQYF
V gene: TRBV29-1; D gene: NA; clone size: once; J gene: TRBJ2-1; CDR3 DNA: TGCAGCGTCAGAAGTTTTAGCGGCAATGAGCAGTTCTTC; CDR3 protein: CSVRSFSGNEQFF
V gene: TRBV18; D gene: NA; clone size: NA; J gene: TRBJ2-5; CDR3 DNA: TGTGCCAGCTCACCACGGGGCCAAGAGACCCAGTACTTC; CDR3 protein: CASSPRGQETQYF
V gene: TRBV5-8; D gene: NA; clone size: NA; J gene: TRBJ2-7; CDR3 DNA: TGTGCCAGTTTTATAGGGGGGCTCGAGCAGTACTTC; CDR3 protein: CASFIGGLEQYF
V gene: TRBV18; D gene: NA; clone size: once; J gene: TRBJ2-2; CDR3 DNA: TGTGCCAGCTCACCCCGCCTTTCGCTCACAAGTAACACCGGGGAGCTGTTTTTT; CDR3 protein: CASSPRLSLTSNTGELFF
V gene: TRBV7-9; D gene: NA; clone size: few; J gene: TRBJ1-1; CDR3 DNA: TGTGCCAGCAGCTCAGAGCCAGAGGGAGCTTTCTTT; CDR3 protein: CASSSEPEGAFF
V gene: TRBV14; D gene: TRBD2; clone size: once; J gene: TRBJ2-7; CDR3 DNA: TGTGCCAGCAGCCAAACCGGGAGCGGGAGGGACTACGAGCAGTACTTC; CDR3 protein: CASSQTGSGRDYEQYF
V gene: TRBV5-1; D gene: TRBD2; clone size: NA; J gene: TRBJ2-1; CDR3 DNA: TGCGCCAGCAGCCATGGACTAGCGGGGTTGCCCAATGAGCAGTTCTTC; CDR3 protein: CASSHGLAGLPNEQFF
V gene: TRBV19; D gene: NA; clone size: NA; J gene: TRBJ2-7; CDR3 DNA: TGTGCCAGTAGCTCTGGACTTTCCAGCTCCTACGAGCAGTACTTC; CDR3 protein: CASSSGLSSSYEQYF
V gene: TRBV15; D gene: NA; clone size: NA; J gene: TRBJ1-4; CDR3 DNA: TGTGCCACCAGCAGAGACCGGGACGAAAAACTGTTTTTT; CDR3 protein: CATSRDRDEKLFF
V gene: TRBV12-5; D gene: NA; clone size: NA; J gene: TRBJ2-1; CDR3 DNA: TGTGCTAGTGGGGTTTCCTCCTACAATGAGCAGTTCTTC; CDR3 protein: CASGVSSYNEQFF
V gene: TRBV20-1; D gene: NA; clone size: NA; J gene: TRBJ2-7; CDR3 DNA: TGCAGTGCTAGTGGCGAGCAGTACTTC; CDR3 protein: CSASGEQYF
V gene: TRBV9; D gene: TRBD1; clone size: NA; J gene: TRBJ2-7; CDR3 DNA: TGTGCCAGCAGCGTAGAGGACAGGGCCACCTACGAGCAGTACTTC; CDR3 protein: CASSVEDRATYEQYF
V gene: TRBV2; D gene: TRBD1; clone size: NA; J gene: TRBJ2-2; CDR3 DNA: TGTGCCAGCAGTCGACAGGGCGTTCAGAACACCGGGGAGCTGTTTTTT; CDR3 protein: CASSRQGVQNTGELFF
V gene: TRBV14; D gene: NA; clone size: NA; J gene: TRBJ1-3; CDR3 DNA: TGTGCCAGCAGCCAAGATCGGGTTAGGTCGGACACCATATATTTT; CDR3 protein: CASSQDRVRSDTIYF
V gene: TRBV29-1; D gene: NA; clone size: NA; J gene: TRBJ2-1; CDR3 DNA: TGCAGCGCCGGGACATACAACAATGAGCAGTTCTTC; CDR3 protein: CSAGTYNNEQFF
V gene: TRBV25-1; D gene: NA; clone size: NA; J gene: TRBJ2-3; CDR3 DNA: TGTGCCAGCAGTACAGGGCTAGTAGCTTTAGATACGCAGTATTTT; CDR3 protein: CASSTGLVALDTQYF
V gene: TRBV7-9; D gene: TRBD1; clone size: NA; J gene: TRBJ2-3; CDR3 DNA: TGTGCCAGCAGCTTAGACCTCCGGACAGGGGGCCCAGATACGCAGTATTTT; CDR3 protein: CASSLDLRTGGPDTQYF
V gene: TRBV7-2; D gene: NA; clone size: NA; J gene: TRBJ2-5; CDR3 DNA: TGTGCCAGCAGCCCCCGCCAAATCCAAGAGACCCAGTACTTC; CDR3 protein: CASSPRQIQETQYF
V gene: TRBV6-6; D gene: NA; clone size: NA; J gene: TRBJ1-2; CDR3 DNA: TGTGCCAGCAGTTACCATGGCTACACCTTC; CDR3 protein: CASSYHGYTF
V gene: TRBV28; D gene: NA; clone size: NA; J gene: TRBJ2-5; CDR3 DNA: TGTGCCAGCAGTTTATCGACGCCGAGGACCCAGTACTTC; CDR3 protein: CASSLSTPRTQYF
V gene: TRBV5-4; D gene: NA; clone size: NA; J gene: TRBJ1-3; CDR3 DNA: TGTGCCAGCAGCTTTTCGCCGACGGCTGGAAACACCATATATTTT; CDR3 protein: CASSFSPTAGNTIYF
V gene: TRBV6-5; D gene: TRBD2; clone size: NA; J gene: TRBJ2-3; CDR3 DNA: TGTGCCAGCAACCAACTAGCGGGAGCGTCAGATACGCAGTATTTT; CDR3 protein: CASNQLAGASDTQYF
V gene: TRBV7-2; D gene: NA; clone size: NA; J gene: TRBJ2-7; CDR3 DNA: TGTGCCAGCGGCAGGGGCTACGAGCAGTACTTC; CDR3 protein: CASGRGYEQYF
V gene: TRBV5-5; D gene: TRBD1; clone size: NA; J gene: TRBJ1-2; CDR3 DNA: TGTGCCAGCAGCCAGACAGGGGCCGCCTATGGCTACACCTTC; CDR3 protein: CASSQTGAAYGYTF
V gene: TRBV4-1; D gene: NA; clone size: NA; J gene: TRBJ2-3; CDR3 DNA: TGCGCCAGCAGCCATCCCCCCCGGGGTCAGACGCAGTATTTT; CDR3 protein: CASSHPPRGQTQYF
V gene: TRBV6-1; D gene: TRBD2; clone size: NA; J gene: TRBJ2-7; CDR3 DNA: TGTGCCAGCAGTGAAGGGGGACTAGGTTACTACGAGCAGTACTTC; CDR3 protein: CASSEGGLGYYEQYF
V gene: TRBV28; D gene: NA; clone size: NA; J gene: TRBJ2-1; CDR3 DNA: TGTGCCAGCAGTTCAACGAGGGGGAGCTCCTACAATGAGCAGTTCTTC; CDR3 protein: CASSSTRGSSYNEQFF
V gene: TRBV9; D gene: NA; clone size: few; J gene: TRBJ1-1; CDR3 DNA: TGTGCCAGCAGACGGACAGAAGGCACTGAAGCTTTCTTT; CDR3 protein: CASRRTEGTEAFF
V gene: TRBV7-9; D gene: TRBD2; clone size: NA; J gene: TRBJ2-1; CDR3 DNA: TGTGCCAGCAGCATTAGCGGGGCCTACAATGAGCAGTTCTTC; CDR3 protein: CASSISGAYNEQFF
V gene: TRBV18; D gene: NA; clone size: NA; J gene: TRBJ2-3; CDR3 DNA: TGTGCCAGCTCACCAAAGAGTACGACGCAGTATTTT; CDR3 protein: CASSPKSTTQYF
V gene: TRBV6-4; D gene: NA; clone size: NA; J gene: TRBJ1-1; CDR3 DNA: TGTGCCAGCAGTGATACGGACAGGAACACTGAAGCTTTCTTT; CDR3 protein: CASSDTDRNTEAFF
V gene: TRBV2; D gene: TRBD1; clone size: NA; J gene: TRBJ2-7; CDR3 DNA: TGTGCCAGCAGTGAACCACCGGGGACAGCGCAAGGAACCTACGAGCAGTACTTC; CDR3 protein: CASSEPPGTAQGTYEQYF
V gene: TRBV19; D gene: NA; clone size: NA; J gene: TRBJ1-3; CDR3 DNA: TGTGCCAGTAGTATCCAGGGAAGGAGCTCTGGAAACACCATATATTTT; CDR3 protein: CASSIQGRSSGNTIYF